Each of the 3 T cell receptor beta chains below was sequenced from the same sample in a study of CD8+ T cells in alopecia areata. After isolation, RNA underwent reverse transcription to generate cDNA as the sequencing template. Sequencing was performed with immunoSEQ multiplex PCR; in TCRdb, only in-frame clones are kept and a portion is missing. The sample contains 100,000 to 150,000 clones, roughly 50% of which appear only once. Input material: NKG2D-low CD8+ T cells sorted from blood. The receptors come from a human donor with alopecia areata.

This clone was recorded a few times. The CDR3 region has the DNA TGCAGCGTTGCGTCAGGGGTTAACGAGCAGTACTTC. Residues: CSVASGVNEQYF. V gene TRBV29-1 combines with J gene TRBJ2-7, with D possibly being TRBD1 (6 bases). Per the germline V gene, CDR1 is SQVTM and CDR2 is ANQGSEA. V lost 4 bases to trimming and J lost 5 bases, with 12 bases between them. The CDR3 extends over 12 amino acids.

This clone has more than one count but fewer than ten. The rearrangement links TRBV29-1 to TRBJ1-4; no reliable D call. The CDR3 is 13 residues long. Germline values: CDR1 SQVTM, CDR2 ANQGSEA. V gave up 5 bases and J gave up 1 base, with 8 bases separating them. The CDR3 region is CSVSGETNEKLFF. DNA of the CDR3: TGCAGCGTTTCGGGTGAAACTAATGAAAAACTGTTTTTT.

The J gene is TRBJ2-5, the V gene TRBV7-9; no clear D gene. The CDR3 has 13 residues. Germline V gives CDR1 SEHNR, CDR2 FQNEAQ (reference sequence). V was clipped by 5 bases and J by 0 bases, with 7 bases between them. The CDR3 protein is CASSSDNQETQYF. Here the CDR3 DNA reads TGTGCCAGCAGCAGCGACAACCAAGAGACCCAGTACTTC.